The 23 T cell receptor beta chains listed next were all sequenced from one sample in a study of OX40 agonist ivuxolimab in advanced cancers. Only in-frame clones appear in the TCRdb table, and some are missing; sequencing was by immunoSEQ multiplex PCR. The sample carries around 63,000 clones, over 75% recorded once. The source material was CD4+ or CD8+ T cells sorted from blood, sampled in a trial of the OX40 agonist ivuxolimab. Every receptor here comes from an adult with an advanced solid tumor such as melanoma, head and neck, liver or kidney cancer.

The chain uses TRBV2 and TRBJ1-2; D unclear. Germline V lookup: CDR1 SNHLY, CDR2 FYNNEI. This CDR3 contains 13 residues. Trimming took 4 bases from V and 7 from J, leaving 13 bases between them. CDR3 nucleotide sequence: TGTGCCAGCAGTGGGTTCAGCCCGACTGGCTACACCTTC. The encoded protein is CASSGFSPTGYTF.

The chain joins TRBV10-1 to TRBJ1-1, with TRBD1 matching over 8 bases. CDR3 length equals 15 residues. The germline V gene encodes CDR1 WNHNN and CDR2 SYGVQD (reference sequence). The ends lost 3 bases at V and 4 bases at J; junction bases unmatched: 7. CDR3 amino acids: CASSDPTGDATEAFF. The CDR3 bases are TGCGCCAGCAGTGACCCGACAGGGGATGCCACTGAAGCTTTCTTT.

The CDR3 loop is CASSLALRGGALETQYF. CDR3 nucleotides: TGTGCCAGCAGCTTGGCCCTGCGCGGGGGGGCCCTGGAGACCCAGTACTTC. The chain couples TRBV5-6 to TRBJ2-5, with 9 bases fitting TRBD2. CDR3 length: 17 residues. The trim removed 0 bases at V and 5 bases at J, leaving 11 bases unmatched. Germline-derived CDR1 and CDR2 are SGHDT and YYEEEE.

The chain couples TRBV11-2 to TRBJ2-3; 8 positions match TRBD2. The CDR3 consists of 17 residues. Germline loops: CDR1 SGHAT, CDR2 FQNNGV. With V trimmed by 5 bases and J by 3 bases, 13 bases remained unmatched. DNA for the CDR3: TGTGCCAGCAGCCCCGTTGGCCCTAGCGGGCGGACAGATACGCAGTATTTT. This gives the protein CASSPVGPSGRTDTQYF.

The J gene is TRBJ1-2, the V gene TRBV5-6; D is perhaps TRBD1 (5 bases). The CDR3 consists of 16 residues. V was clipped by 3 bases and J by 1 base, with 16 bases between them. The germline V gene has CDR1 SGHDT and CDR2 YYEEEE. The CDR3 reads CASSSPTVRDNYGYTF. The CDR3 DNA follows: TGTGCCAGCAGCTCTCCCACCGTCAGGGATAACTATGGCTACACCTTC.

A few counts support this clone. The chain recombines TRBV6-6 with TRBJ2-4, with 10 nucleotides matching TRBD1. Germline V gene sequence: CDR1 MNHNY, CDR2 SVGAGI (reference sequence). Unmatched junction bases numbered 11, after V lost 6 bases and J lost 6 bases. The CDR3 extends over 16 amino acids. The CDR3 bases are TGTGCCAGCAGCCGCTCCTTGGGACAGGGGAGAAACATTCAGTACTTC. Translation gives CASSRSLGQGRNIQYF.

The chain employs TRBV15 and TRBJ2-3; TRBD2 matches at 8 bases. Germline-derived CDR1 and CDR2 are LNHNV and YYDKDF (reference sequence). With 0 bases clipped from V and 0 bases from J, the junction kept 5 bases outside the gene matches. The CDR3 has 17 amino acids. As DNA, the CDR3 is TGTGCCACCAGCAGAGAAACTAGCGGACGAAGCACAGATACGCAGTATTTT. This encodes CATSRETSGRSTDTQYF. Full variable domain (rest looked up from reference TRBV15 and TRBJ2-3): DAMVIQNPRYQVTQFGKPVTLSCSQTLNHNVMYWYQQKSSQAPKLLFHYYDKDFNNEADTPDNFQSRRPNTSFCFLDIRSPGLGDTAMYLCATSRETSGRSTDTQYFGPGTRLTVL.

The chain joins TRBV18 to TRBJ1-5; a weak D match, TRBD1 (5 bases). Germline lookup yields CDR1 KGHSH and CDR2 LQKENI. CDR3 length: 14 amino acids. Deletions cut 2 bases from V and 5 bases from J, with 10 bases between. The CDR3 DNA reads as TGTGCCAGCTCACCAATTGACAGTTATCAGCCCCAGCATTTT. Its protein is CASSPIDSYQPQHF. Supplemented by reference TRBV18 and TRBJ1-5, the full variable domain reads NAGVMQNPRHLVRRRGQEARLRCSPMKGHSHVYWYRQLPEEGLKFMVYLQKENIIDESGMPKERFSAEFPKEGPSILRIQQVVRGDSAAYFCASSPIDSYQPQHFGDGTRLSIL.

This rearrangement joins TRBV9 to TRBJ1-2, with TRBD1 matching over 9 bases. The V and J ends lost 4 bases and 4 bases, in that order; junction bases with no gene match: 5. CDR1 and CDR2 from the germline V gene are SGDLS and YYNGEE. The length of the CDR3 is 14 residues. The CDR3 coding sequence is TGTGCCAGCAGCCCCGGGACAGGGCCCTATGGCTACACCTTC. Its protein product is CASSPGTGPYGYTF. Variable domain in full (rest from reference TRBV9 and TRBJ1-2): DSGVTQTPKHLITATGQRVTLRCSPRSGDLSVYWYQQSLDQGLQFLIQYYNGEERAKGNILERFSAQQFPDLHSELNLSSLELGDSALYFCASSPGTGPYGYTFGSGTRLTVV.

DNA for the CDR3: TGTGCCAGCAGCTCTTCAGCGGGAGCGGATACGCAGTATTTT. It codes for CASSSSAGADTQYF. This chain uses TRBV11-3 with TRBJ2-3; 8 nucleotides align to TRBD2. Germline V gene sequence: CDR1 SGHNT, CDR2 YENEEA. This CDR3 has 14 amino acids. V was clipped by 4 bases and J by 6 bases; unmatched bases: 6.

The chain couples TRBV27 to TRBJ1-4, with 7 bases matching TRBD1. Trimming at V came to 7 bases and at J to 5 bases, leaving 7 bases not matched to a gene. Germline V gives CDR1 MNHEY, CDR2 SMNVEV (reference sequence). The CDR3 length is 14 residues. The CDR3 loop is CASTYRGGNEKLFF. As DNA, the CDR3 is TGTGCCAGCACCTACAGGGGCGGGAATGAAAAACTGTTTTTT.

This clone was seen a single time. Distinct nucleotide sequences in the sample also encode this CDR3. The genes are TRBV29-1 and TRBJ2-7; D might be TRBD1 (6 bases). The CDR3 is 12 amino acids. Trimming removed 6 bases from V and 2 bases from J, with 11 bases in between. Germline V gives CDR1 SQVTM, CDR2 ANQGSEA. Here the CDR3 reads CSVTTGTYEQYF. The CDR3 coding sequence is TGCAGCGTGACGACAGGTACCTACGAGCAGTACTTC.

This chain's CDR3 is CASSLSRQNNSPLHF. CDR3 DNA sequence: TGTGCCAGCAGCTTATCTCGCCAGAATAATTCACCCCTCCACTTT. The V gene is TRBV7-9, the J gene TRBJ1-6; D uncertain. The CDR3 extends over 15 amino acids. With 2 bases removed from V and 5 bases from J, the gap between germline ends came to 10 bases. Germline CDR1 is SEHNR and CDR2 is FQNEAQ (reference sequence).

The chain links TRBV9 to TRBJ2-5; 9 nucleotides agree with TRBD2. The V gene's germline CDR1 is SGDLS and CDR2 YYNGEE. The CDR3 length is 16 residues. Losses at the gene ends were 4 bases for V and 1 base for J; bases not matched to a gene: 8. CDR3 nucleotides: TGTGCCAGCAGCTTGGGGGCAGCGGGGGGCCAAGAGACCCAGTACTTC. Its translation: CASSLGAAGGQETQYF.

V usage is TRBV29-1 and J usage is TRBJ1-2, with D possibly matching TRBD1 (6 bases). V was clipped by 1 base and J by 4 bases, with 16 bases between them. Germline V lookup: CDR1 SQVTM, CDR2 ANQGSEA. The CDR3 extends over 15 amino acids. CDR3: CSVEGTEASRYGYTF. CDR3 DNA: TGCAGCGTTGAAGGGACAGAGGCTTCCCGCTATGGCTACACCTTC.

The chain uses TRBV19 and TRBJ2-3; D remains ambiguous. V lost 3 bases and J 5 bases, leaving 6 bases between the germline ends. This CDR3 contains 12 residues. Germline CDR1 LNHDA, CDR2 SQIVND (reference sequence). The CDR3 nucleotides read TGTGCCAGTAGTATGGCGGTAGATACGCAGTATTTT. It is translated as CASSMAVDTQYF.

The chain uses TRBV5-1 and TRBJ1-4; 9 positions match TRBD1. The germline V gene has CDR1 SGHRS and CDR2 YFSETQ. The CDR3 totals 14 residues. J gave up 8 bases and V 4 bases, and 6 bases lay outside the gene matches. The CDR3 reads CASSQQGAGEKLFF. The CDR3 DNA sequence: TGCGCCAGCAGCCAACAGGGGGCTGGGGAAAAACTGTTTTTT.

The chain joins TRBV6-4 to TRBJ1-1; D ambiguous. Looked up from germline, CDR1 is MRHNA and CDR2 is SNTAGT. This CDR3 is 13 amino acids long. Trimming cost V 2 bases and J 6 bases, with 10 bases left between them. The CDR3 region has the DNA TGTGCCAGCAGTGACAGGGCGATCGCTGAAGCTTTCTTT. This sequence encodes CASSDRAIAEAFF.

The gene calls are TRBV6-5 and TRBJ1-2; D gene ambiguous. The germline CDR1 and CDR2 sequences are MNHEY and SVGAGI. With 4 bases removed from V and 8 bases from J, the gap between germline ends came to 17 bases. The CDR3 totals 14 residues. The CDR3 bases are TGTGCCAGCAGTTGGGCCCAGTCGCGTGGAGGCTACACCTTC. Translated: CASSWAQSRGGYTF.

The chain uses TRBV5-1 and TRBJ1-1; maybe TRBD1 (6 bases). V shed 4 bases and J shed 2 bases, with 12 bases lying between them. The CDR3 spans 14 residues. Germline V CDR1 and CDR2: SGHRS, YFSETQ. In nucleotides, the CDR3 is TGCGCCAGCAGCCCCGAACAGGGAAACACTGAAGCTTTCTTT. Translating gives CASSPEQGNTEAFF.

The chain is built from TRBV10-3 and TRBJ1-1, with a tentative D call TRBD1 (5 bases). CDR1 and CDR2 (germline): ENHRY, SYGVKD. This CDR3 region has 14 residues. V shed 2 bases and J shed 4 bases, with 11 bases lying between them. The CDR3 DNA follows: TGTGCCATCAGTGAGGGCGGGACCGCCACTGAAGCTTTCTTT. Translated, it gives CAISEGGTATEAFF.

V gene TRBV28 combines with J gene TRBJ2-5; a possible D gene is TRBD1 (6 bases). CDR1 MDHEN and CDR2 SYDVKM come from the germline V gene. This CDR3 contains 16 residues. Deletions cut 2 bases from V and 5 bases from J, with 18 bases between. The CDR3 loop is CASSLMPGAGEETQYF. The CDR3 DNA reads TGTGCCAGCAGTTTAATGCCAGGGGCAGGGGAGGAGACCCAGTACTTC.

The DNA of the CDR3 is TGTGCCAGCAGCTTAGCTCACGCGGCTGATACGCAGTATTTT. Its protein product is CASSLAHAADTQYF. The V gene is TRBV7-6, the J gene TRBJ2-3, with D uncertain. Germline lookup yields CDR1 SGHVS and CDR2 FNYEAQ. This CDR3 is built from 14 residues. The V and J ends lost 0 bases and 6 bases respectively, with 10 bases between them.